This T cell receptor beta chain was recorded in a study of OX40 agonist ivuxolimab in advanced cancers. Overall study context: Hepatocellular carcinoma, melanoma, renal cell or head and neck cancer was diagnosed in the dose-escalation patients. Notes on the study in general: Among T cells, CD8+ cells averaged more expanded clones than CD4+ cells. The CD4+ and CD8+ T cells in the blood had expanded clonally by week 6 at 0.1 to 3.0 mg/kg.

TCRdb's table, derived via immunoSEQ multiplex PCR, lists solely in-frame clones and lacks some. The table has more than 45,000 clones, about 81% seen once; the top ten hold about 7.7%. This CDR3 region has 15 residues. Trimming took off 5 bases at V and 3 bases at J, with 16 bases between the two ends. Germline V gives CDR1 SEHNR, CDR2 FQNEAQ (reference sequence). As concerns this clone: Its antigen is as yet unknown.

The TCR originated in an adult with an advanced solid tumor such as melanoma, head and neck, liver or kidney cancer. The starting material was CD4+ or CD8+ T cells sorted from blood, obtained in a trial of the OX40 agonist ivuxolimab. The chain employs TRBV7-9 and TRBJ1-1; D is possibly TRBD1 (5 bases). CDR3 sequence reads: CASSPWGGVDTEAFF. CDR3 bases: TGTGCCAGCAGCCCATGGGGGGGTGTTGACACTGAAGCTTTCTTT.